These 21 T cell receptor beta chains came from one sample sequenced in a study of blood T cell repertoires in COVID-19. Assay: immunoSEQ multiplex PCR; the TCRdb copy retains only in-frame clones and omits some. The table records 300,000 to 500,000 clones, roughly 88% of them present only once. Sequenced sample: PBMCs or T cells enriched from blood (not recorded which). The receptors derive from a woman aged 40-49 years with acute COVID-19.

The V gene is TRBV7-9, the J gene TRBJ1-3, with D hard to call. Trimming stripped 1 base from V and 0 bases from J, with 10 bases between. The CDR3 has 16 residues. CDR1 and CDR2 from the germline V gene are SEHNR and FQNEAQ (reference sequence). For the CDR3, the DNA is TGTGCCAGCAGCTTAGGGTTTCGGAGCTCTGGAAACACCATATATTTT. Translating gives CASSLGFRSSGNTIYF.

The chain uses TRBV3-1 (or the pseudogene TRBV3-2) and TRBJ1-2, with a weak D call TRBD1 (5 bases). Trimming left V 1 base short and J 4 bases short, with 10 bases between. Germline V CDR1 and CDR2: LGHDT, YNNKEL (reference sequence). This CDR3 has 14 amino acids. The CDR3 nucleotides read TGTGCCAGCAGCCAAGGACAGAATGTCTATGGCTACACCTTC. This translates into CASSQGQNVYGYTF.

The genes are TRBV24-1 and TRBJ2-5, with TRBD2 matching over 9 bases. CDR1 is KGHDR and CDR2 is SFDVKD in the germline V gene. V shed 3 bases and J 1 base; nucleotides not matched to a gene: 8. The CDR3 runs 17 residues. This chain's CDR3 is CATSDPGERGVQETQYF. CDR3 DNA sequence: TGTGCCACCAGTGATCCCGGCGAGCGGGGGGTCCAAGAGACCCAGTACTTC.

In DNA, the CDR3 is TGTGCCAGTAGCCTACAGCTCAATCAGCCCCAGCATTTT. Translating gives CASSLQLNQPQHF. The chain is built from TRBV19 and TRBJ1-5; D not resolved. V was clipped by 6 bases and J by 3 bases, with 9 bases between them. This CDR3 spans 13 amino acids. Germline CDR1 is LNHDA and CDR2 is SQIVND (reference sequence).

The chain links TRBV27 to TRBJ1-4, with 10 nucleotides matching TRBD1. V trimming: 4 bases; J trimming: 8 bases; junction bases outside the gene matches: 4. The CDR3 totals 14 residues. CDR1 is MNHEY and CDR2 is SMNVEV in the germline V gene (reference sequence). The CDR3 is CASSSGQGVEKLFF. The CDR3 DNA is TGTGCCAGCAGTTCAGGACAGGGGGTAGAAAAACTGTTTTTT.

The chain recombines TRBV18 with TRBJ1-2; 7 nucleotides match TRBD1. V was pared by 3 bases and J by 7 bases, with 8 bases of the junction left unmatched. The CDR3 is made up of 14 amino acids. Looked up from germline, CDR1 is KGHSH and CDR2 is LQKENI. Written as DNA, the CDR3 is TGTGCCAGCTCACCCATAGACAGGGTTGGTGGCTACACCTTC. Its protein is CASSPIDRVGGYTF.

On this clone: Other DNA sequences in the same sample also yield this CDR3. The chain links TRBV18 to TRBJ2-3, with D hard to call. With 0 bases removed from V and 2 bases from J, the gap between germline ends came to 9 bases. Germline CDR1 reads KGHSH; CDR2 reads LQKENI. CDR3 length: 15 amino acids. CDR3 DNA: TGTGCCAGCTCACCACCGGGCCTGTCCACAGATACGCAGTATTTT. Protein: CASSPPGLSTDTQYF.

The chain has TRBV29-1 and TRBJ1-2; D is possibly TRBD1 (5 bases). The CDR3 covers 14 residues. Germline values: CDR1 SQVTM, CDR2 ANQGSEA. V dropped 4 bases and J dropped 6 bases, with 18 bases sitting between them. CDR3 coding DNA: TGCAGCGTTGGATCCGGCAGGGTGAAGGATGGCTACACCTTC. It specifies CSVGSGRVKDGYTF.

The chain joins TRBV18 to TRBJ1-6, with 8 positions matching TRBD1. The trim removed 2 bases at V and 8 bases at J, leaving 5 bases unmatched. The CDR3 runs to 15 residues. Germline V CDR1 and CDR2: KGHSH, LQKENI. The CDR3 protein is CASSPRQGLDSPLHF. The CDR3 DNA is TGTGCCAGCTCACCAAGACAGGGGCTGGATTCACCCCTCCACTTT.

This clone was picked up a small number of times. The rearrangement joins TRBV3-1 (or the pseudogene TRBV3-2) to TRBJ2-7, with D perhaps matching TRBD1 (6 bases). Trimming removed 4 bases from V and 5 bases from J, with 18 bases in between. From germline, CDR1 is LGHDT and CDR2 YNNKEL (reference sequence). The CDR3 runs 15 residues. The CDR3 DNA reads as TGTGCCAGCAGCCCTCCACAGGGCCGATTCCACGAGCAGTACTTC. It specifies CASSPPQGRFHEQYF.

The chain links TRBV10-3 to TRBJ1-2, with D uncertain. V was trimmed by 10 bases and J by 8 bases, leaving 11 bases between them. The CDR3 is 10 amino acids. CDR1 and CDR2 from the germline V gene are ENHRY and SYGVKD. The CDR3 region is CATAGEGYTF. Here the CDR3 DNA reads TGTGCCACGGCGGGTGAGGGCTACACCTTC.

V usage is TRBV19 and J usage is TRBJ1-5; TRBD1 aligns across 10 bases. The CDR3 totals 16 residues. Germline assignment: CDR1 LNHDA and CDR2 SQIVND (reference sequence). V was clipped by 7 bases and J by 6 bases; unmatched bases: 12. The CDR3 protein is CASTRQGASDSQPQHF. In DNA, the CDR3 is TGTGCCAGTACAAGACAGGGGGCAAGCGACTCTCAGCCCCAGCATTTT.

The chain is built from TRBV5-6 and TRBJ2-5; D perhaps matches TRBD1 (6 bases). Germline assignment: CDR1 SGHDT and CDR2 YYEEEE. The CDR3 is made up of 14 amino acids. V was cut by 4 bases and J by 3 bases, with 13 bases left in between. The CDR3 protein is CASSPGQIEETQYF. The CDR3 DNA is TGTGCCAGCAGCCCCGGACAGATAGAAGAGACCCAGTACTTC.

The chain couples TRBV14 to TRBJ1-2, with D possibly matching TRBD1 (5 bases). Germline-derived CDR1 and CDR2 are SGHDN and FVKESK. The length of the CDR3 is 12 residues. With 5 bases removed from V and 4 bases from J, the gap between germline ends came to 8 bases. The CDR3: CASSSDSYGYTF. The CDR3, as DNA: TGTGCCAGCAGCTCCGACAGCTATGGCTACACCTTC.

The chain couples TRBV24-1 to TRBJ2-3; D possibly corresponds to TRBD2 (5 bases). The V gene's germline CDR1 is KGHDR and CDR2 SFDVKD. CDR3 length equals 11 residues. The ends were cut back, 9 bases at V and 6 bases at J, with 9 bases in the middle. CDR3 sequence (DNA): TGTGCCACCCGTAGGGAGGATACGCAGTATTTT. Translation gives CATRREDTQYF.

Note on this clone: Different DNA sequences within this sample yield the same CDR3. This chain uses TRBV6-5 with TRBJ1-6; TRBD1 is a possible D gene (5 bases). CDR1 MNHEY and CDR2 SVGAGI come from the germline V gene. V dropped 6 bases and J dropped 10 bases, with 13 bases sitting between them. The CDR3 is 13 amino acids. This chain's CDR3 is CASRGQGLSPLHF. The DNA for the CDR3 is TGTGCCAGCAGGGGGCAGGGCCTATCACCCCTCCACTTT.

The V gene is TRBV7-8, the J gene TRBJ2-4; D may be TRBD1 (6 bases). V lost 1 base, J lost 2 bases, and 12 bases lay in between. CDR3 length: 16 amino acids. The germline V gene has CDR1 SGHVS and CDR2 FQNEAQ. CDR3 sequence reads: CASSLVAGETKNIQYF. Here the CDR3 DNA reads TGTGCCAGCAGCTTAGTGGCAGGGGAAACCAAAAACATTCAGTACTTC.

The CDR3 DNA is TGTGCCAGCAGCGCCTCACGACAGGACCAAGAGACCCAGTACTTC. Amino acids: CASSASRQDQETQYF. The chain joins TRBV5-4 to TRBJ2-5; a weak D match, TRBD1 (6 bases). CDR1 and CDR2 from the germline V gene are SGHNT and YYREEE (reference sequence). Deletions cut 4 bases from V and 0 bases from J, with 13 bases between. CDR3 size: 15 residues. Full variable domain (outside the CDR3, taken from reference TRBV5-4 and TRBJ2-5): ETGVTQSPTHLIKTRGQQVTLRCSSQSGHNTVSWYQQALGQGPQFIFQYYREEENGRGNFPPRFSGLQFPNYSSELNVNALELDDSALYLCASSASRQDQETQYFGPGTRLLVL.

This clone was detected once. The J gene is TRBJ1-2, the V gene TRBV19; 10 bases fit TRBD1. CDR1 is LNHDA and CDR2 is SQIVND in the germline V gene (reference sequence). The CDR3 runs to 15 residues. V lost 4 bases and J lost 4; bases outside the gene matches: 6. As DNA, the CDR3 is TGTGCCAGTAGTAGAGACAGGGGGCGCGCCTATGGCTACACCTTC. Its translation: CASSRDRGRAYGYTF.

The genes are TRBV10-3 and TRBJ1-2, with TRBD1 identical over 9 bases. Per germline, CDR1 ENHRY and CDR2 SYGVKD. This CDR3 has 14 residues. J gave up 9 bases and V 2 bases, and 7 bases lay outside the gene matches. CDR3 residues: CAISEGWDRVRYTF. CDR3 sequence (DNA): TGTGCCATCAGTGAGGGTTGGGACAGGGTGCGCTACACCTTC.

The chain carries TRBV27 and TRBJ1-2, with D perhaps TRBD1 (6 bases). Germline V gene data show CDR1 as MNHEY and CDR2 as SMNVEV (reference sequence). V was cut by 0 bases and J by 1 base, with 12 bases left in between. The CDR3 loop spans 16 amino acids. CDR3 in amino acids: CASSLSPGEGNYGYTF. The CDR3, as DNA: TGTGCCAGCAGTTTATCGCCAGGGGAGGGTAACTATGGCTACACCTTC.